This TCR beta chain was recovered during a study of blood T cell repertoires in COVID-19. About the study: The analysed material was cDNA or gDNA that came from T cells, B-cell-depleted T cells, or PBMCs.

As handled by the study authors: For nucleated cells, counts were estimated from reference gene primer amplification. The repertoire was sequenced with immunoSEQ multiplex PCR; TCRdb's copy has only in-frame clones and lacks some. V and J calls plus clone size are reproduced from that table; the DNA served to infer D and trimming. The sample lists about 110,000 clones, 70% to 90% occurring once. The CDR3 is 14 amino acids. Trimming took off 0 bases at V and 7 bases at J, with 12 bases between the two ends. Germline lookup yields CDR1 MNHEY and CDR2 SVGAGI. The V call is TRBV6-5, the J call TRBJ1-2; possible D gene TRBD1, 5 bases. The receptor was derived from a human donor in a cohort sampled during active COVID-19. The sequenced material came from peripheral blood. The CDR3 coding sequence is TGTGCCAGCAGTTACTCGTTTGGGGGAGGTGGCTACACCTTC. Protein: CASSYSFGGGGYTF.